The entry below describes one TCR beta chain. The antigen is undetermined. One end of the junction varies from germline; a read error may be responsible. Germline CDR1 and CDR2: MNHEY and SVGEGT. The CDR3 runs 15 residues. None of the patients had undergone any treatment ahead of thyroid surgery. Authors' methods: The study's classifier, a distant-metastasis tool for papillary thyroid cancer, was built using CDR3 differences across clinicopathological groups. TCRdb re-clonotyped the PCR reads via MiXCR. The V and J calls, along with clone size, are taken from TCRdb and not from the paper's own processing. The data contain about 24,000 clones, roughly a fifth of them singletons. The record originates from a study of metastatic and nonmetastatic thyroid tumors. Study overall: A comparison of repertoires was made across blood and tumor or nodule tissue from malignant and benign thyroid patients. Study results and caveats: Significantly greater TCR beta diversity was reportedly found in malignant thyroid tumors than in benign nodules (in blood and tumor).

The material sequenced was blood. The clonotype originates from a female donor with papillary thyroid cancer or a benign thyroid nodule (not recorded which). Some clones in this sample may be carry-over from other donors' samples. The rearrangement links TRBV6-2 or TRBV6-3 to TRBJ2-7; a weak D match, TRBD1 (5 bases). Written as DNA, the CDR3 is TGTGCCAGCAGCTACTCAGGGTCAGGCTCCGATTACCAGTACTTC. Protein sequence: CASSYSGSGSDYQYF.